The TCR beta chain described here comes from a study of cytomegalovirus exposure and HLA in healthy donors. Study summary: Among the 400 or so donors who were genotyped, 81% fell in the genetic ancestry cluster that is associated with self-reported Caucasian donors. Points from the study as a whole: Analyses of presence and absence presupposed an approximately uniform sequencing depth across donors.

The PCR ran on 60 Vbeta and 13 Jbeta primers. Libraries were prepared by immunoSEQ multiplex PCR; TCRdb keeps only in-frame clonotypes and omits some of them. The data hold 120,000 to 150,000 clones, with over 60% observed a single time. A word on this clone: Its antigen is currently unknown.

Sequencing used PBMCs. This sequence was found in a woman in her 30s in good health and CMV-seropositive.

CDR3: CATTDRQGSYEQYF. In nucleotides, the CDR3 is TGTGCCACTACGGACAGGCAGGGATCCTACGAGCAGTACTTC. J is TRBJ2-5 and V is TRBV28; the match to TRBD1 covers 7 bases. The closer fit of TRBJ2-7 to the DNA end suggests the J call may be wrong. Per the germline V gene, CDR1 is MDHEN and CDR2 is SYDVKM. The CDR3 totals 14 residues.